This passage covers 3 T cell receptor beta chains from one sample sequenced in a study of chemoradiotherapy in HPV16-positive cancers. Clones were read by immunoSEQ multiplex PCR, and TCRdb kept only the in-frame ones, dropping some. The table has around 11,000 clones, around 70% seen once; the top ten hold roughly an eighth. This sample was taken from a patient who underwent chemoradiotherapy. These receptor sequences come from a human donor with HPV-associated anogenital cancer.

The J gene is TRBJ1-1, the V gene TRBV10-2; tentative D call: TRBD1 (6 bases). Deletions cut 6 bases from V and 0 bases from J, with 11 bases between. CDR3 length: 14 amino acids. Germline CDR1 is WSHSY and CDR2 is SAAADI. The chain's CDR3 is CASRGGALNTEAFF. In DNA, the CDR3 is TGCGCCAGCAGGGGGGGCGCCCTGAACACTGAAGCTTTCTTT.

CDR3 sequence: CASSRDSSLGYTF. CDR3 nucleotides: TGTGCCAGCTCCCGAGACAGTTCCCTTGGCTACACCTTC. The chain uses TRBV18 and TRBJ1-2; perhaps TRBD1 as D (5 bases). Trimming took 6 bases from V and 7 from J, leaving 15 bases between them. Germline lookup yields CDR1 KGHSH and CDR2 LQKENI. The CDR3 totals 13 residues.

This clone has a single count. This chain links TRBV2 with TRBJ2-7; D is uncertain. V shed 4 bases and J shed 5 bases, with 15 bases lying between them. The CDR3 is 14 amino acids. Looked up from germline, CDR1 is SNHLY and CDR2 is FYNNEI. The CDR3 nucleotides read TGTGCCAGCAGTGGCAAGGGTGTTATCGACGAGCAGTACTTC. This gives the protein CASSGKGVIDEQYF.